The 18 T cell receptor beta chains given below trace back to one sample, sequenced in a study of cytomegalovirus exposure and HLA in healthy donors (dated by TCRdb to about 2017). The library was made by the immunoSEQ multiplex PCR assay. For the multiplex PCR, a mixture combining 60 forward primers for TCR Vbeta segments and 13 reverse primers for TCR Jbeta segments was used. This is the immuneACCESS table as TCRdb keeps it, with only in-frame sequences that have V and J called. A part of the clones is gone; compared with another copy, unresolved V genes explain less than half, and the rest is unexplained. The sample yields about 130,000 clones; 65% to 85% were counted once. Together, the top ten hold 3% to 4% of the sample. What was sequenced was PBMCs. All receptors derive from a man younger than 35 in good health and CMV-seropositive.

J is TRBJ2-1 and V is TRBV5-6, with 10 bases identical to TRBD2. V gave up 0 bases and J gave up 8 bases; unmatched junction bases: 14. Germline CDR1 is SGHDT and CDR2 is YYEEEE. The CDR3 totals 18 residues. The DNA of the CDR3 is TGTGCCAGCAGCTTGGCCCCGACTAGCGGGCAAGGGAGCGATGAGCAGTTCTTC. Encoded protein: CASSLAPTSGQGSDEQFF.

The chain uses TRBV7-6 and TRBJ2-5; D is perhaps TRBD1 (5 bases). V lost 5 bases and J lost 5, with 12 bases in between. Germline CDR1 and CDR2: SGHVS and FNYEAQ. The CDR3 runs to 13 residues. CDR3 bases: TGTGCCAGCAGCATCTCAGGGCCCGAGACCCAGTACTTC. Its translation is CASSISGPETQYF.

The chain links TRBV7-6 to TRBJ2-7; 7 bases are shared with TRBD2. Germline V gives CDR1 SGHVS, CDR2 FNYEAQ. The V and J ends lost 1 base and 2 bases, in that order; junction bases with no gene match: 5. The CDR3 runs 15 residues. The CDR3 DNA sequence: TGTGCCAGCAGCTTAGGGCGGGGGTTTACCTACGAGCAGTACTTC. Its translation: CASSLGRGFTYEQYF.

The rearrangement uses TRBV18 and TRBJ2-1, with TRBD2 matching over 14 bases. Trimming took 7 bases from V and 9 from J; bases not matched to a gene: 20. The CDR3 consists of 19 residues. The germline CDR1 and CDR2 sequences are KGHSH and LQKENI. Here the CDR3 DNA reads TGTGCCAGCTTATCTTCCCCTCCGGGACTAGCGGGAGTTGGTGGTGAGCAGTTCTTC. This sequence encodes CASLSSPPGLAGVGGEQFF.

The chain uses TRBV7-2 and TRBJ2-2, with D perhaps TRBD2 (5 bases). Per germline, CDR1 SGHTA and CDR2 FQGNSA. V was shortened by 5 bases and J by 7 bases, with 17 bases between the two germline ends. The CDR3 totals 15 residues. The DNA for the CDR3 is TGTGCCAGCAGCCCGCAGACTGACGGAGGCGGGGAGCTGTTTTTT. Translating gives CASSPQTDGGGELFF.

This rearrangement joins TRBV25-1 to TRBJ2-5; D is ambiguous. CDR3 length: 13 residues. Trimming left V 6 bases short and J 0 bases short, with 8 bases between. CDR1 is MGHDK and CDR2 is SYGVNS in the germline V gene. The CDR3 reads CASRELDQETQYF. The CDR3 DNA sequence: TGTGCCAGCAGGGAGCTGGACCAAGAGACCCAGTACTTC.

V and J are TRBV30 and TRBJ2-3; D is possibly TRBD2 (6 bases). The CDR3 length is 14 residues. Germline loops: CDR1 GTSNPN, CDR2 SVGIG (reference sequence). V gave up 3 bases and J gave up 2 bases, with 12 bases separating them. The DNA for the CDR3 is TGTGCCTGGAGGCGTAGCGGCTCCACAGATACGCAGTATTTT. This sequence encodes CAWRRSGSTDTQYF.

The chain links TRBV4-3 to TRBJ1-4, with 8 nucleotides matching TRBD1. Germline trimming cut 0 bases from V and 7 bases from J; bases unmatched to any gene: 4. Germline lookup yields CDR1 LGHNA and CDR2 YSLEER. The CDR3 is made up of 15 amino acids. The CDR3 nucleotides read TGCGCCAGCAGCCAAGATTACAGGGGGGGTGAAAAACTGTTTTTT. It translates to CASSQDYRGGEKLFF.

This chain uses TRBV7-2 with TRBJ1-5; D is perhaps TRBD1 (6 bases). Germline lookup yields CDR1 SGHTA and CDR2 FQGNSA. The CDR3 is 16 residues long. The ends were cut back, 0 bases at V and 6 bases at J, with 15 bases in the middle. CDR3 loop: CASSLAPRGTGQPQHF. CDR3 nucleotides: TGTGCCAGCAGCTTAGCCCCCAGGGGAACGGGTCAGCCCCAGCATTTT.

The chain has TRBV19 and TRBJ1-6; D unresolved. The length of the CDR3 is 16 residues. CDR1 LNHDA and CDR2 SQIVND come from the germline V gene (reference sequence). With 3 bases removed from V and 7 bases from J, the gap between germline ends came to 16 bases. CDR3 region: CASSMGGTGRNSPLHF. The CDR3 DNA is TGTGCCAGTAGTATGGGTGGAACGGGAAGAAATTCACCCCTCCACTTT.

This chain uses TRBV7-2 with TRBJ2-5; the match to TRBD2 covers 15 bases. The ends lost 1 base at V and 5 bases at J; junction bases unmatched: 5. CDR1 and CDR2 (germline): SGHTA, FQGNSA. CDR3 length equals 17 residues. The CDR3: CASSLVGLAGGPETQYF. CDR3 DNA sequence: TGTGCCAGCAGCTTAGTCGGACTAGCGGGGGGGCCGGAGACCCAGTACTTC.

The chain recombines TRBV6-1 with TRBJ1-5; D is ambiguous. The ends were cut back, 3 bases at V and 7 bases at J, with 13 bases in the middle. Germline assignment: CDR1 MNHNS and CDR2 SASEGT. The CDR3 length is 14 residues. The CDR3, as DNA: TGTGCCAGCAGTGACGGGGTATTGGGACAGCCCCAGCATTTT. As protein: CASSDGVLGQPQHF.

The V gene is TRBV5-6, the J gene TRBJ1-6; 7 bases are a match to TRBD1. J lost 14 bases, V lost 4 bases, and 9 bases had no gene match. The germline CDR1 and CDR2 sequences are SGHDT and YYEEEE. This CDR3 is 13 amino acids long. The CDR3 coding sequence is TGTGCCAGCAGCCGGACAGGAGGCTCGGCCCTCCACTTT. This sequence encodes CASSRTGGSALHF.

The V gene is TRBV6-5, the J gene TRBJ2-7; D may be TRBD1 (6 bases). The CDR3 contains 14 residues. The germline V gene encodes CDR1 MNHEY and CDR2 SVGAGI. The ends were cut back, 6 bases at V and 2 bases at J, with 14 bases in the middle. CDR3 sequence: CASRTGTPAYEQYF. CDR3 nucleotides: TGTGCCAGCAGAACCGGGACACCCGCCTACGAGCAGTACTTC.

This clone showed up just a few times. The chain couples TRBV25-1 to TRBJ2-2; a possible D gene is TRBD2 (6 bases). CDR1 is MGHDK, CDR2 SYGVNS, per germline. V lost 5 bases and J 1 base, leaving 11 bases between the germline ends. The CDR3 has 15 amino acids. For the CDR3, the DNA is TGTGCCAGCAGTTCTCCCGGGAGGAACACCGGGGAGCTGTTTTTT. Its protein product is CASSSPGRNTGELFF.

This chain links TRBV5-4 with TRBJ2-5; 10 bases are a match to TRBD1. V trimming: 8 bases; J trimming: 1 base; junction bases outside the gene matches: 2. The CDR3 is 13 residues long. Germline V gene sequence: CDR1 SGHNT, CDR2 YYREEE (reference sequence). The DNA of the CDR3 is TGTGCCAGTCGGGACAGGGGCCAAGAGACCCAGTACTTC. This gives the protein CASRDRGQETQYF. Combining the CDR3 with reference TRBV5-4 and TRBJ2-5 gives the whole variable domain ETGVTQSPTHLIKTRGQQVTLRCSSQSGHNTVSWYQQALGQGPQFIFQYYREEENGRGNFPPRFSGLQFPNYSSELNVNALELDDSALYLCASRDRGQETQYFGPGTRLLVL.

The CDR3 protein is CASSLSIGHSVRTNEKLFF. The DNA of the CDR3 is TGTGCCAGCAGCTTGAGTATCGGACATTCGGTGAGGACTAATGAAAAACTGTTTTTT. The chain links TRBV13 to TRBJ1-4; D possibly corresponds to TRBD1 (5 bases). Germline V gene data show CDR1 as PRHDT and CDR2 as FYEKMQ (reference sequence). With 3 bases removed from V and 2 bases from J, the gap between germline ends came to 22 bases. This CDR3 spans 19 amino acids.

This chain connects TRBV4-1 to TRBJ1-1; 7 positions agree with TRBD1. The CDR3 has 14 residues. CDR1 is MGHRA and CDR2 is YSYEKL in the germline V gene. V lost 4 bases and J lost 7; bases outside the gene matches: 9. The chain's CDR3 is CASSLLGTDDEAFF. The CDR3 DNA reads TGCGCCAGCAGCCTCCTCGGGACAGATGATGAAGCTTTCTTT.